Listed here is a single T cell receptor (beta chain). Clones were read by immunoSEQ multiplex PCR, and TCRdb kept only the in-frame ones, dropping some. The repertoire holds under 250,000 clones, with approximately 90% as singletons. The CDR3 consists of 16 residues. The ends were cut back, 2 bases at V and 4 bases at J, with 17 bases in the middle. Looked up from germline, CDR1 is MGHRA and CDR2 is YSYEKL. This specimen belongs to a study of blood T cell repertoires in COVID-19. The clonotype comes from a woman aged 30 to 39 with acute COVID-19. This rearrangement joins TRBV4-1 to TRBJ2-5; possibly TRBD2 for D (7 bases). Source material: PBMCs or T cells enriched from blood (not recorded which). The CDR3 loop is CASSQPPGGSRETQYF. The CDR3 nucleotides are TGCGCCAGCAGCCAACCGCCGGGGGGCTCCAGAGAGACCCAGTACTTC.